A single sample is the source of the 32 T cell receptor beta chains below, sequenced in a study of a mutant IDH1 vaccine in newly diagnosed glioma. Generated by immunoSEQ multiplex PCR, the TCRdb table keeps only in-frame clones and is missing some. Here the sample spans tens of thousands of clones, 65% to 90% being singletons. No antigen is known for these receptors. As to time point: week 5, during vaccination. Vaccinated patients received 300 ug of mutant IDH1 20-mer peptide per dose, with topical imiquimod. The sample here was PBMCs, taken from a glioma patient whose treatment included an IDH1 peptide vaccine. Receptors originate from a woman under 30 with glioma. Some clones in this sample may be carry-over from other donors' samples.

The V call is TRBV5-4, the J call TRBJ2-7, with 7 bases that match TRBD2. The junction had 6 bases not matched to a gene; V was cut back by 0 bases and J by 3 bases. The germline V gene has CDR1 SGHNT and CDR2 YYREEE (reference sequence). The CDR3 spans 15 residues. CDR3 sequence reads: CASSLGGGGNYEQYF. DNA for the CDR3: TGTGCCAGCAGCTTGGGTGGGGGAGGGAACTACGAGCAGTACTTC.

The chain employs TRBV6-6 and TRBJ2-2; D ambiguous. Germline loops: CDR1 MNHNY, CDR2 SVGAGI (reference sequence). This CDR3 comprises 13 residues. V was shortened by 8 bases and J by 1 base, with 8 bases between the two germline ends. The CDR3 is CASWAKNTGELFF. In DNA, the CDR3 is TGTGCCAGCTGGGCCAAGAACACCGGGGAGCTGTTTTTT.

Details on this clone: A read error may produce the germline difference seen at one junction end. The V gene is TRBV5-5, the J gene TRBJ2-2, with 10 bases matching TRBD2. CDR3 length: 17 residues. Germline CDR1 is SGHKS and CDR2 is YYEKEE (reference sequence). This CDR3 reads CASSRGASGRGTGGLFF. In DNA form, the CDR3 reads TGTGCCAGCAGCCGGGGGGCTAGCGGGAGAGGGACCGGGGGGCTGTTTTTT.

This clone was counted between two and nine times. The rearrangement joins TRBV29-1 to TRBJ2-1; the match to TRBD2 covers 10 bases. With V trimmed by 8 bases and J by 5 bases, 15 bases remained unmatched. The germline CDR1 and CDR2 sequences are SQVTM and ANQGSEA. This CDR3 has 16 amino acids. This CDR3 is CSSGAGGPHAHNEQFF. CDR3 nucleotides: TGCAGCTCCGGAGCGGGAGGGCCCCACGCCCACAATGAGCAGTTCTTC.

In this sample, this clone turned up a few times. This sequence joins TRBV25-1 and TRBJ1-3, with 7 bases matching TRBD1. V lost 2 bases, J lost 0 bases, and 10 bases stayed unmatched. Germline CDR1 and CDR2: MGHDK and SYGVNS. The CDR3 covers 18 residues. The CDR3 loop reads CASSETLPTGLSGNTIYF. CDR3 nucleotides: TGTGCCAGCAGTGAAACCCTCCCGACAGGGCTCTCTGGAAACACCATATATTTT.

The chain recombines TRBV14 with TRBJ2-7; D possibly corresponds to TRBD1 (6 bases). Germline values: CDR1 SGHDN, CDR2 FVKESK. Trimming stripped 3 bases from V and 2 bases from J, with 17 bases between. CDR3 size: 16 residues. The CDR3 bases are TGTGCCAGCAGCCATACCCACTCAGGGGTGACCTACGAGCAGTACTTC. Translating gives CASSHTHSGVTYEQYF.

The CDR3 loop reads CAWDPCNEQFF. The CDR3 DNA sequence: TGTGCCTGGGACCCTTGCAATGAGCAGTTCTTC. The chain carries TRBV30 and TRBJ2-1; D gene uncertain. V lost 5 bases, J lost 6 bases, and 8 bases lay in between. This CDR3 region has 11 residues. CDR1 is GTSNPN and CDR2 is SVGIG in the germline V gene (reference sequence).

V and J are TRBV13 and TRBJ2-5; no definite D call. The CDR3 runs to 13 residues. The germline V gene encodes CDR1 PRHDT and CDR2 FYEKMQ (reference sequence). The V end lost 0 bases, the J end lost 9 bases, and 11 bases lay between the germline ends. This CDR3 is CASSLGKVDPQYF. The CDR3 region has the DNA TGTGCCAGCAGCTTAGGCAAGGTGGATCCCCAGTACTTC.

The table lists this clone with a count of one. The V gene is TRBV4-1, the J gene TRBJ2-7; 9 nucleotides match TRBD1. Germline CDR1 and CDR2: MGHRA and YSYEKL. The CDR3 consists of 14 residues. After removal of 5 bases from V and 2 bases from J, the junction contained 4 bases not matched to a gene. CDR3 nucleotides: TGCGCCAGCAGCGGGGGACAGGGACCCTACGAGCAGTACTTC. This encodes CASSGGQGPYEQYF.

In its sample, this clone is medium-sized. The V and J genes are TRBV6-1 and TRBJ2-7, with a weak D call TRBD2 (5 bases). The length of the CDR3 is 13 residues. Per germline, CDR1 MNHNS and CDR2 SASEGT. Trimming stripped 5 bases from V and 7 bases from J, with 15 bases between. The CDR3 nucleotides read TGTGCCAGCAGTACCGGGATGCCGGGGGAGCAGTACTTC. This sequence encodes CASSTGMPGEQYF.

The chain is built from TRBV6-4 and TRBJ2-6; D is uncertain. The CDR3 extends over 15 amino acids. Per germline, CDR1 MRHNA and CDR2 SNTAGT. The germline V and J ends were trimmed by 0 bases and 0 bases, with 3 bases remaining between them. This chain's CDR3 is CASSDSRSGANVLTF. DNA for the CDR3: TGTGCCAGCAGTGACTCCCGCTCTGGGGCCAACGTCCTGACTTTC.

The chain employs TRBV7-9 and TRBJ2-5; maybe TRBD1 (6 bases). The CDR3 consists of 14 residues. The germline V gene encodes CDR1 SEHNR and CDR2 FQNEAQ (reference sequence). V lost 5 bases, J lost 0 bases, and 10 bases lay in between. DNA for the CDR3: TGTGCCAGCAGCGACGGGACATACCAAGAGACCCAGTACTTC. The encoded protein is CASSDGTYQETQYF.

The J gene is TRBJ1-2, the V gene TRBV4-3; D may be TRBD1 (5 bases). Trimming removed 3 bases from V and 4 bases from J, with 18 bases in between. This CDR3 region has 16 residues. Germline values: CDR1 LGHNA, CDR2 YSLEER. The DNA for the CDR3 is TGCGCCAGCAGCCAGGGCCCGGGGCCCCCTTCCTATGGCTACACCTTC. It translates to CASSQGPGPPSYGYTF.

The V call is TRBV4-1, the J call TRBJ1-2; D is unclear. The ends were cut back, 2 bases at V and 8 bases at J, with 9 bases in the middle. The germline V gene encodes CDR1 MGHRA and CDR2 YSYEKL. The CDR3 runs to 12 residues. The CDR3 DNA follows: TGCGCCAGCAGCCAACCCGCGGGGGGCTACACCTTC. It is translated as CASSQPAGGYTF.

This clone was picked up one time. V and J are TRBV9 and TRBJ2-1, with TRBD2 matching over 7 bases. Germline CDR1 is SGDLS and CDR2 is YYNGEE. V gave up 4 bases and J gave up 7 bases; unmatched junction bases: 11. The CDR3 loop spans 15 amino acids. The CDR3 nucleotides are TGTGCCAGCAGCACGCACCCGGGACTATTAAATGAGCAGTTCTTC. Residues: CASSTHPGLLNEQFF.

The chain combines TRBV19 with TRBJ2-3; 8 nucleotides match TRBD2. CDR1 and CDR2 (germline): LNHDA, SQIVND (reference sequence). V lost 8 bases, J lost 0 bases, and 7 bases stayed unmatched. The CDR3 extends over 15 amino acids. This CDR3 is CASGASGQSTDTQYF. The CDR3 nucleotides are TGTGCCAGTGGTGCTAGCGGGCAAAGCACAGATACGCAGTATTTT. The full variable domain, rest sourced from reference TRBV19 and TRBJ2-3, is DGGITQSPKYLFRKEGQNVTLSCEQNLNHDAMYWYRQDPGQGLRLIYYSQIVNDFQKGDIAEGYSVSREKKESFPLTVTSAQKNPTAFYLCASGASGQSTDTQYFGPGTRLTVL.

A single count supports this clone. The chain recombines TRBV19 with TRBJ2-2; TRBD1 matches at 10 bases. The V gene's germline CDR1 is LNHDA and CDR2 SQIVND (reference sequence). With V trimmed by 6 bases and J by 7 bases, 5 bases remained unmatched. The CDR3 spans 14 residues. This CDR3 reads CASSDRGQVGELFF. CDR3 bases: TGTGCCAGTAGCGACAGGGGGCAGGTCGGGGAGCTGTTTTTT.

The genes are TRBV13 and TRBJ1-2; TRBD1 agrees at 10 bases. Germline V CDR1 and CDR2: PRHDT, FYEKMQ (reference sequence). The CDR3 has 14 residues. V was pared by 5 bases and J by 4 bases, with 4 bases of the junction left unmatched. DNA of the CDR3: TGTGCCAGCAGCCCGACAGGGGGCGGCTATGGCTACACCTTC. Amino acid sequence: CASSPTGGGYGYTF.

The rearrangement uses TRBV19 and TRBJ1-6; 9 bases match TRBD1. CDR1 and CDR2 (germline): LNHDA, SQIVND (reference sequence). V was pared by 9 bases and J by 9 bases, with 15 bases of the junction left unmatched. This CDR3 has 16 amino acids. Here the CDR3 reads CASTLDGGQGPSPLHF. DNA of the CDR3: TGTGCCAGCACCTTAGACGGGGGACAGGGTCCTTCACCCCTCCACTTT.

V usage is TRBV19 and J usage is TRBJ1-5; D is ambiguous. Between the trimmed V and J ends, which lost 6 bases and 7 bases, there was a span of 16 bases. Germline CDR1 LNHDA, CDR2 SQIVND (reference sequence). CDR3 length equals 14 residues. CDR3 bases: TGTGCCAGTAGCGACTGGGAGGTTGACCAGCCCCAGCATTTT. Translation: CASSDWEVDQPQHF.

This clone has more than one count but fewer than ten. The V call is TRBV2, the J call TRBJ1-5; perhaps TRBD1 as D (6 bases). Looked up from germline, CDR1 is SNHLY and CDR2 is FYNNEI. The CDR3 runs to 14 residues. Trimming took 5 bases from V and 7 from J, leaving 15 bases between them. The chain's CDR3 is CASSSRGVGQPQHF. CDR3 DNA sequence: TGTGCCAGCAGTTCGAGGGGGGTCGGACAGCCCCAGCATTTT.

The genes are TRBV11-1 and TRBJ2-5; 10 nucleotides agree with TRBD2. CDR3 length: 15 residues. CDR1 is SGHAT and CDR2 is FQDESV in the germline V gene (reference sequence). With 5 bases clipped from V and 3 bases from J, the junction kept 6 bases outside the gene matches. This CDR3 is CASSPRLAGEETQYF. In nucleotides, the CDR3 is TGTGCCAGCAGCCCCAGGCTAGCGGGAGAAGAGACCCAGTACTTC.

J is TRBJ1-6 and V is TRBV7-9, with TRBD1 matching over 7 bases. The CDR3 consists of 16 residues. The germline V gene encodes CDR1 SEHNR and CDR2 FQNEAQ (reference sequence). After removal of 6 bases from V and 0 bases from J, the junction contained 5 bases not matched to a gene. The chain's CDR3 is CASRFSGGSYNSPLHF. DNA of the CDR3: TGTGCCAGCAGGTTTTCAGGGGGCTCCTATAATTCACCCCTCCACTTT.

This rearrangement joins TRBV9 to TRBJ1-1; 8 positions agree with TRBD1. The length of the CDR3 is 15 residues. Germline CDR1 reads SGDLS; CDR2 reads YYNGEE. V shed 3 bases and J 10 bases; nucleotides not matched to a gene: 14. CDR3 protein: CASSAGPTGVSPAFF. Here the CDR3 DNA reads TGTGCCAGCAGCGCCGGGCCGACAGGGGTATCGCCAGCTTTCTTT.

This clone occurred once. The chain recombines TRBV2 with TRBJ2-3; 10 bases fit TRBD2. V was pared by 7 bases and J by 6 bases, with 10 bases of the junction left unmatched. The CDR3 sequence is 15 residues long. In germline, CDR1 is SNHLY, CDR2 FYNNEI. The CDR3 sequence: CASTESGGAGDTQYF. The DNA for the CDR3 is TGTGCCAGCACGGAAAGCGGGGGGGCCGGGGATACGCAGTATTTT.

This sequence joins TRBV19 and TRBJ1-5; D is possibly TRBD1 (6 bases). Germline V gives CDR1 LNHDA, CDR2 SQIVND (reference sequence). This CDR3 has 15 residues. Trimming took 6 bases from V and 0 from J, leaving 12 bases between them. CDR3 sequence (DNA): TGTGCCAGTAGGGGCACAGGGATTAGCAATCAGCCCCAGCATTTT. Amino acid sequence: CASRGTGISNQPQHF.

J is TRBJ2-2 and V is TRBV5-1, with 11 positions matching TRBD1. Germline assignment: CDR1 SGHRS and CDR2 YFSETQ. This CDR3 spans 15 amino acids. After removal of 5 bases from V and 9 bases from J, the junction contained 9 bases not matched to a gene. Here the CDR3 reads CASSFGQGAYRELFF. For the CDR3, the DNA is TGCGCCAGCAGTTTTGGACAGGGGGCGTACCGGGAGCTGTTTTTT.

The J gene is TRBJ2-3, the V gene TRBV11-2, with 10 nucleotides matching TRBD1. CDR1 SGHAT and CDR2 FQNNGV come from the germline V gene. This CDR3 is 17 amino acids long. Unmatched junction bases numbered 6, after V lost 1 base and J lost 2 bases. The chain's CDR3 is CASSLAGQGIFTDTQYF. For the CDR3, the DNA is TGTGCCAGCAGCTTAGCGGGACAGGGGATTTTCACAGATACGCAGTATTTT. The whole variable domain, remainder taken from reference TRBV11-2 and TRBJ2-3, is EAGVAQSPRYKIIEKRQSVAFWCNPISGHATLYWYQQILGQGPKLLIQFQNNGVVDDSQLPKDRFSAERLKGVDSTLKIQPAKLEDSAVYLCASSLAGQGIFTDTQYFGPGTRLTVL.

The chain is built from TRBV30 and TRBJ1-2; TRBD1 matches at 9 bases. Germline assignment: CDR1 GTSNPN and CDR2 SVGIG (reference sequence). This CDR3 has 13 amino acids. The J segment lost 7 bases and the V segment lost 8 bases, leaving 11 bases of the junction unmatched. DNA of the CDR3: TGTGCCGAACTGGACAGGGGAAAGCGTGGCTACACCTTC. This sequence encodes CAELDRGKRGYTF.

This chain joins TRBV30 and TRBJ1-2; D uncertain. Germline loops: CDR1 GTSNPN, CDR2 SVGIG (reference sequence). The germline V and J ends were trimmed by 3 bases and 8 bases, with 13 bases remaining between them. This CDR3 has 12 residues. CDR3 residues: CAWSRELGGYTF. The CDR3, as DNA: TGTGCCTGGAGCCGGGAGTTGGGGGGCTACACCTTC.

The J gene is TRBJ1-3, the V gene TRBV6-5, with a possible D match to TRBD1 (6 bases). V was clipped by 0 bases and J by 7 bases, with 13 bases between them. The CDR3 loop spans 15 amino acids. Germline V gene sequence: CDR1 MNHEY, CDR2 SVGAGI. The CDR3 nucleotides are TGTGCCAGCAGTTACTCTGCAGGGGTTGTGAACACCATATATTTT. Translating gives CASSYSAGVVNTIYF.

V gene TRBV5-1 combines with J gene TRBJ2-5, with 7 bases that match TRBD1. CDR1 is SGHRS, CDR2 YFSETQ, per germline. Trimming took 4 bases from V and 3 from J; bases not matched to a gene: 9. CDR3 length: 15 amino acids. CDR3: CASSLTGAWEETQYF. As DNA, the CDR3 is TGCGCCAGCAGCCTTACAGGGGCCTGGGAAGAGACCCAGTACTTC.